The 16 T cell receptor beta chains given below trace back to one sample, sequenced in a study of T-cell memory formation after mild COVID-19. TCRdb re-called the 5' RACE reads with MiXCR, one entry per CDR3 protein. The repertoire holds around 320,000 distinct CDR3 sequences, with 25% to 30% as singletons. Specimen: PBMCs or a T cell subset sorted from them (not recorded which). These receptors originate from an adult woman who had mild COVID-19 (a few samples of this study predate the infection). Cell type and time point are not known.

CDR3 DNA sequence: TGTGCCAGCAGCCGGACAGCCGCTAGCACAGATACGCAGTATTTT. It yields the protein CASSRTAASTDTQYF. J is TRBJ2-3 and V is TRBV7-3; weak D call: TRBD1 (6 bases). This CDR3 spans 15 amino acids. Germline CDR1 is SGHTA and CDR2 is FQGTGA. Trimming stripped 5 bases from V and 0 bases from J, with 12 bases between.

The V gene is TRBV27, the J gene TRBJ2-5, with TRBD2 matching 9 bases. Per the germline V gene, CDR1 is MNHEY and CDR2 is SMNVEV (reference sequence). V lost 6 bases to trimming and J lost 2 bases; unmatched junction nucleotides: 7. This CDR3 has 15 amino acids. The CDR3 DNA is TGTGCCAGCAGATCCGGGACTAGCTTTCAAGAGACCCAGTACTTC. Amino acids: CASRSGTSFQETQYF.

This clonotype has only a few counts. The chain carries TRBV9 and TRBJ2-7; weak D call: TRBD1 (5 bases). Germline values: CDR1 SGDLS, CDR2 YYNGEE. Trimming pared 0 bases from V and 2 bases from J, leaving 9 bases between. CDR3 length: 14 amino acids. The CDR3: CASSVDDRTYEQYF. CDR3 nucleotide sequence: TGTGCCAGCAGCGTAGACGACAGAACCTACGAGCAGTACTTC. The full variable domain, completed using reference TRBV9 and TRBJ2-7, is DSGVTQTPKHLITATGQRVTLRCSPRSGDLSVYWYQQSLDQGLQFLIQYYNGEERAKGNILERFSAQQFPDLHSELNLSSLELGDSALYFCASSVDDRTYEQYFGPGTRLTVT.

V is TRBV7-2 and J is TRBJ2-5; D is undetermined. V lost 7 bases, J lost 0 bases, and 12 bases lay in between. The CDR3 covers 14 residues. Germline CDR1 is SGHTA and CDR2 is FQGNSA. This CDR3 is CASTRDWYQETQYF. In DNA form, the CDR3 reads TGTGCCAGCACCAGAGACTGGTACCAAGAGACCCAGTACTTC. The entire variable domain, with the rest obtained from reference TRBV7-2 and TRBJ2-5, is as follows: GAGVSQSPSNKVTEKGKDVELRCDPISGHTALYWYRQSLGQGLEFLIYFQGNSAPDKSGLPSDRFSAERTGGSVSTLTIQRTQQEDSAVYLCASTRDWYQETQYFGPGTRLLVL.

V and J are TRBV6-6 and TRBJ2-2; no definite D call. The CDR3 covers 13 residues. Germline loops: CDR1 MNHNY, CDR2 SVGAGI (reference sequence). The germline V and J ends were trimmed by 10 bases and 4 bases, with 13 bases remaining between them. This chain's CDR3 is CATGPAATGELFF. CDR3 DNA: TGTGCCACCGGACCCGCGGCCACCGGGGAGCTGTTTTTT.

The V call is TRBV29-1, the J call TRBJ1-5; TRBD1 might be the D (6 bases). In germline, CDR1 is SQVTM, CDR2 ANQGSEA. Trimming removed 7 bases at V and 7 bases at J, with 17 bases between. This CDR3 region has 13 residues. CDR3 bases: TGCAGCGGAGCCGGGACATCGGGACAGCCCCAGCATTTT. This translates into CSGAGTSGQPQHF.

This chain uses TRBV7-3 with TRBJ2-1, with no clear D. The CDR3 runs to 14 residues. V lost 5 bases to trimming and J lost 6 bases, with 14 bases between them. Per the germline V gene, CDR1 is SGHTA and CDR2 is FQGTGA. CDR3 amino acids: CASSPTAGFNEQFF. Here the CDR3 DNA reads TGTGCCAGCAGCCCGACTGCAGGTTTCAATGAGCAGTTCTTC.

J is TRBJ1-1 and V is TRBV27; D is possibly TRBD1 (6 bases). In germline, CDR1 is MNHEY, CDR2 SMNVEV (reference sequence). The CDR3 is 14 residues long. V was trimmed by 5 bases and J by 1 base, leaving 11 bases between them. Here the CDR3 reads CASSPLGQNTEAFF. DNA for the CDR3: TGTGCCAGCAGTCCCCTGGGACAGAACACTGAAGCTTTCTTT.

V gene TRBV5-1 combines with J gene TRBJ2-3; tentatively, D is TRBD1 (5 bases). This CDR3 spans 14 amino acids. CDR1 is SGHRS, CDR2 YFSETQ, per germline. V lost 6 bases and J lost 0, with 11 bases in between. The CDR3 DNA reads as TGCGCCAGCAAGGAACAGGAAAGCACAGATACGCAGTATTTT. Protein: CASKEQESTDTQYF.

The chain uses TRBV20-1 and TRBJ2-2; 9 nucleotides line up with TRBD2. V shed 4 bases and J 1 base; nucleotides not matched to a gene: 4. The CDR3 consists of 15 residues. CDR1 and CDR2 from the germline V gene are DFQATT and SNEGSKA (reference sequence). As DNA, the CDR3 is TGCAGTGCTACAAGACTAGCGGAGAACACCGGGGAGCTGTTTTTT. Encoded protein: CSATRLAENTGELFF.

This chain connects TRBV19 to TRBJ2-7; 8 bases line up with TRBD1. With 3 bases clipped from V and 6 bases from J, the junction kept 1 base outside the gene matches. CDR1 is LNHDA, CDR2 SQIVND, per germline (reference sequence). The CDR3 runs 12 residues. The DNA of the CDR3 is TGTGCCAGTAGTATGACAGGGGCCGAGCAGTACTTC. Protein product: CASSMTGAEQYF.

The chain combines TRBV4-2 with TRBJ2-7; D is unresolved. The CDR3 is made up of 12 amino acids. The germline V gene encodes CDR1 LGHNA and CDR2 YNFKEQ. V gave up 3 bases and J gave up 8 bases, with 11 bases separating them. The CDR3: CASSHPKEQQYF. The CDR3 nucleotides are TGTGCCAGCAGCCACCCGAAAGAACAGCAGTACTTC.

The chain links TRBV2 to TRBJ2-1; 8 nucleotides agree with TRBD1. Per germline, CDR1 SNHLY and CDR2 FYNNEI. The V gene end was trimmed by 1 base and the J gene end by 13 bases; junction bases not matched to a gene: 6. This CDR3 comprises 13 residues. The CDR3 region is CASSEGDRFLQFF. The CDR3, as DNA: TGTGCCAGCAGTGAAGGGGACAGGTTCCTCCAGTTCTTC.

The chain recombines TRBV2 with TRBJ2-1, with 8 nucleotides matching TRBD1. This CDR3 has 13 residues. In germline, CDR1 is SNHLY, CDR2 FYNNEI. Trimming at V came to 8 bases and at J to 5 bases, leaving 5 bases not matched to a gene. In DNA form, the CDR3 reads TGTGCCAGCGGAGGACAGGGTGACAATGAGCAGTTCTTC. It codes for CASGGQGDNEQFF.

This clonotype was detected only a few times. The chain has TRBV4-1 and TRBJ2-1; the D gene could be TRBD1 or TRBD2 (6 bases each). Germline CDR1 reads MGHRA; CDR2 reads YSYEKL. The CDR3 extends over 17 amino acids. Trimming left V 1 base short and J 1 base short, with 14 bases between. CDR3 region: CASSQGHGGPSYNEQFF. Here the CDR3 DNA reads TGCGCCAGCAGCCAAGGGCACGGGGGCCCTTCCTACAATGAGCAGTTCTTC.

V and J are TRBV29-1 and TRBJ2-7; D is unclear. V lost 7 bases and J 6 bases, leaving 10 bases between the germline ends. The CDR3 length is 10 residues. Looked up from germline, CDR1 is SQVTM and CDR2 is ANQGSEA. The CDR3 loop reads CSGRILEQYF. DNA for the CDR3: TGCAGCGGAAGAATCCTCGAGCAGTACTTC.